Sequencing of this TCR beta chain was carried out in a study of T cell responses to AZD1222 COVID-19 vaccine. Using immunoSEQ multiplex PCR, the repertoire was profiled, and TCRdb retains in-frame clones only, with some absent. Of under 150,000 clones listed, approximately 84% are singletons. V was cut by 3 bases and J by 8 bases, with 19 bases left in between. Germline V gene lookup returns CDR1 LNHDA and CDR2 SQIVND (reference sequence). The CDR3 loop spans 15 amino acids. The source is an adult in good health. The sequences come from peripheral blood, collected on day 0 of AZD1222 vaccination. The rearrangement joins TRBV19 to TRBJ1-2; D gene uncertain. The CDR3: CASSIAGPTGGGYTF. CDR3 sequence (DNA): TGTGCCAGTAGTATCGCGGGCCCGACCGGTGGAGGCTACACCTTC.